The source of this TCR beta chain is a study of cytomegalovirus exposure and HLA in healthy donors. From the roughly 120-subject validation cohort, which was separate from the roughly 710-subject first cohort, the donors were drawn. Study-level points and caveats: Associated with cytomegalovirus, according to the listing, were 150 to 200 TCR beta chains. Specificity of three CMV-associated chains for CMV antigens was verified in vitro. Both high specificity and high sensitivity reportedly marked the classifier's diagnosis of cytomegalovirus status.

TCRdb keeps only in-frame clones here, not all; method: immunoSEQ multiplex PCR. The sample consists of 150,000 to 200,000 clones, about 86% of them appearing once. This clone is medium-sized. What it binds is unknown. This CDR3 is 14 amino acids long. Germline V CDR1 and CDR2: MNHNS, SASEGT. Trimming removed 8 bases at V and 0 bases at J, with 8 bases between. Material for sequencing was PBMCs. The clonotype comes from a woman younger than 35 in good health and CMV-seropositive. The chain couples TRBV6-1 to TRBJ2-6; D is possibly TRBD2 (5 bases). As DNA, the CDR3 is TGTGCCAGCCAGGCGGGCTCTGGGGCCAACGTCCTGACTTTC. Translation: CASQAGSGANVLTF.